This T cell receptor (beta chain) was recorded in a study of beta chain features in type 1 diabetes. The authors reverse transcribed all of the isolated RNA, so sequencing captured expressed TCRB transcripts. Data came from immunoSEQ multiplex PCR; TCRdb stores just in-frame clones and leaves some out. The data contain approximately 250,000 clones, over 8.5% of them seen just once; the ten biggest clones take up around 0.031%. The ends were cut back, 1 base at V and 0 bases at J, with 7 bases in the middle. The CDR3 runs 14 residues. Germline CDR1 reads SGHVS; CDR2 reads FQNEAQ. In its sample, this clone was seen a few times.

Sequencing was performed on naive CD4+ T cells from blood. The rearrangement links TRBV7-8 to TRBJ2-7; D is ambiguous. The sequence came from a woman between 18 and 29 years old in good health. The CDR3 DNA reads as TGTGCCAGCAGCTTAGTTCCGGGCTCCTACGAGCAGTACTTC. It specifies CASSLVPGSYEQYF.